The sequence of this T cell receptor beta chain was determined in a study of chemoradiotherapy in HPV16-positive cancers. Study information: Candidate HPV-specific T-cell clones and common TCR motifs came from functional assays in a couple of HPV16-positive patients. General study results and limits: Better recurrence-free survival went with HPV-responsive T-cell expansion in HPV16-positive patients. Non-HPV-specific T cells did not expand in tumors during treatment, whereas candidate HPV-specific clones and E7-related motifs did.

Repertoires were generated with immunoSEQ multiplex PCR, while TCRdb's copy carries only in-frame clones and drops some. The data hold 3,500 to 5,000 clones, with less than 85% observed a single time. V was clipped by 6 bases and J by 5 bases, with 12 bases between them. The germline CDR1 and CDR2 sequences are MRHNA and SNTAGT. The CDR3 extends over 13 amino acids. Samples were taken several times over chemoradiotherapy. This clone showed up just a few times. Its antigen remains unidentified. This clonotype was obtained from a human donor with HPV-associated anogenital cancer. Sequenced material: tumor tissue, taken from a patient who underwent chemoradiotherapy. The chain is built from TRBV6-4 and TRBJ2-3; D is perhaps TRBD2 (6 bases). CDR3 nucleotide sequence: TGTGCCAGCAGCGGGAGCGCGAAAGATACGCAGTATTTT. Its protein product is CASSGSAKDTQYF.